This T cell receptor (beta chain) emerged from a study of blood T cell repertoires in COVID-19 (dated by TCRdb to about 2020). Concerning the study at large: Samples covering the acute and convalescent phases of COVID-19 were provided by collaborators in the United States, Italy and Spain. The prospective study material was composed of cDNA or gDNA derived from T cells, B-cell-depleted T cells, or PBMCs. Subjects who had been exposed to COVID-19, were actively infected with it, or had recovered from it provided the deeply sampled blood TCRbeta repertoires that made up the dataset. The repertoires were released in a freely available public database intended as a resource for research on the immune response to SARS-CoV-2. Samples came from the ongoing ImmuneRACE study (first 160 participants) plus 1,254 subjects from 6 global collaborators. A de-identified subject ID, COVID-19 status, age in years and sex were almost always included in the sample metadata. Where available, HLA class I and class II types were taken from metadata supplied by the sample provider and were not determined by assay-based typing.

On the study overall, not on this receptor specifically: Clinical and demographic metadata were provided uncurated, with the amount varying by source and participant.

Taken from the germline V gene (reference sequence), the CDR1 and CDR2 loops are LNHDA and SQIVND. The CDR3, from cysteine to phenylalanine, totals 19 residues. The CDR3 DNA has 57 bases and is translated from base 1. Trimming accounts for 7 bases at V and 0 bases at J, while the number of junction bases matched to no gene is 18. As to this clone: Its binding antigen is unknown. The record has no base qualities; no much larger clone is one base away.

One collaborating source in Seattle enrolled patients while the patients were actively infected and followed the patients over time throughout the course of disease. Collaborating institutions collected whole blood in K2EDTA tubes following their own protocols. For TCRbeta analysis, collaborators shipped samples in one of three forms: frozen whole blood, isolated PBMCs, or DNA extracted from either of those sample types. TCRbeta CDR3 regions were amplified from genomic DNA using the immunoSEQ Assay, a bias-controlled multiplex PCR. Per the original workflow: Within the assay, amplification of reference gene primers was used to estimate how many nucleated cells each sample contained. To quantify the absolute abundance of each unique TCRbeta CDR3 rearrangement, sequence reads were collapsed and filtered. For each sample, productive Simpson clonality was calculated as the square root of Simpson's diversity index across productive rearrangements. This is the immuneACCESS table as TCRdb keeps it, with only in-frame sequences that have V and J called. A part of the clones is gone; compared with another copy, unresolved V genes explain less than half, and the rest is unexplained. V and J calls and clone size are as listed in that table; D and trimming were resolved from the DNA. Recorded for this sample are approximately 110,000 clones; roughly 74% of them occurred a single time. The ten largest account for 6% of the sample.

This TCR was sampled from a man at least 80 years old with COVID-19, enrolled during active disease. The V gene is TRBV19 and the J gene is TRBJ2-7; 10 bases in the junction line up with TRBD2. The sample was peripheral blood. The CDR3: CASTPRGGLAARSSYEQYF. The DNA reads as follows: TGTGCCAGTACCCCGCGGGGTGGACTAGCGGCAAGGAGCTCCTACGAGCAGTACTTC.